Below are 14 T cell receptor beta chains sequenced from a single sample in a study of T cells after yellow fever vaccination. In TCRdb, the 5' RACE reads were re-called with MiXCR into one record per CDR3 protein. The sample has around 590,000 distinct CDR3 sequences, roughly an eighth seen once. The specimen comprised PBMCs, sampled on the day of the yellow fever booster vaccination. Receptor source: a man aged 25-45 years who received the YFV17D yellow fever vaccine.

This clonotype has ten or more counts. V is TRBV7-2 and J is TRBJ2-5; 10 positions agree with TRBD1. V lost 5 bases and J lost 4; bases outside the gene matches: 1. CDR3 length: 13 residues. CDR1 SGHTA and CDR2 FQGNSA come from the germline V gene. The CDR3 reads CASSRDRGETQYF. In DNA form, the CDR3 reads TGTGCCAGCAGCCGGGACAGGGGAGAGACCCAGTACTTC.

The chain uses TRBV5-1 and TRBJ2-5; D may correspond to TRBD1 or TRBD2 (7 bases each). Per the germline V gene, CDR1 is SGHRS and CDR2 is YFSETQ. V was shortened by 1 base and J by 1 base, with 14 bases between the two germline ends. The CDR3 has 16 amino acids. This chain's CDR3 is CASSLNRGGSQETQYF. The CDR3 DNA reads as TGCGCCAGCAGCTTGAACAGGGGAGGGAGCCAAGAGACCCAGTACTTC. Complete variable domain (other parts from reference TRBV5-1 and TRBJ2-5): KAGVTQTPRYLIKTRGQQVTLSCSPISGHRSVSWYQQTPGQGLQFLFEYFSETQRNKGNFPGRFSGRQFSNSRSEMNVSTLELGDSALYLCASSLNRGGSQETQYFGPGTRLLVL.

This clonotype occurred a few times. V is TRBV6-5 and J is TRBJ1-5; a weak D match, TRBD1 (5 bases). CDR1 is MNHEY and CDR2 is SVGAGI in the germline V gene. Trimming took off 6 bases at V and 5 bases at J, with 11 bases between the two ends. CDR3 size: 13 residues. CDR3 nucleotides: TGTGCCAGCAGCCGGGACCCTTATCAGCCCCAGCATTTT. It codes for CASSRDPYQPQHF.

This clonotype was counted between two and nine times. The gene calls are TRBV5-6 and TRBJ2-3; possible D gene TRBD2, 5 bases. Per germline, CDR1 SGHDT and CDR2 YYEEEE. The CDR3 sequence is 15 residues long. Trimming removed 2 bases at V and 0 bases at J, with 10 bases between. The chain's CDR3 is CASSFWRTSTDTQYF. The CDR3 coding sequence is TGTGCCAGCAGCTTTTGGCGGACTAGCACAGATACGCAGTATTTT.

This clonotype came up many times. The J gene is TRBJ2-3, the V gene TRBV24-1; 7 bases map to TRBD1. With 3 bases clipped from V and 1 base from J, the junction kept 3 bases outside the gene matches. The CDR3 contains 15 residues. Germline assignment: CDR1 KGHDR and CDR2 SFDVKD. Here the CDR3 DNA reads TGTGCCACCAGTGATCCCGGACAGGGCACAGATACGCAGTATTTT. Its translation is CATSDPGQGTDTQYF.

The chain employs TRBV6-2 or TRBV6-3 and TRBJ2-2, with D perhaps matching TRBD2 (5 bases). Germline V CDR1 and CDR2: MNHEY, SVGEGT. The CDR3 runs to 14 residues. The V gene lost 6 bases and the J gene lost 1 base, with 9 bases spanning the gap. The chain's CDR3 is CASRNGLNTGELFF. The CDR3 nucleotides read TGTGCCAGCAGAAATGGACTGAACACCGGGGAGCTGTTTTTT.

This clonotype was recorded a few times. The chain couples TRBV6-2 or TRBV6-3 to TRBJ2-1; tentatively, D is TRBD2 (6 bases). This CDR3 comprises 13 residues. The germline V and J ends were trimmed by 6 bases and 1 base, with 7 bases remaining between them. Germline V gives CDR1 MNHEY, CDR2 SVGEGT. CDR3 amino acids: CASRGLSYNEQFF. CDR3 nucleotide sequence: TGTGCCAGCAGAGGACTATCCTACAATGAGCAGTTCTTC.

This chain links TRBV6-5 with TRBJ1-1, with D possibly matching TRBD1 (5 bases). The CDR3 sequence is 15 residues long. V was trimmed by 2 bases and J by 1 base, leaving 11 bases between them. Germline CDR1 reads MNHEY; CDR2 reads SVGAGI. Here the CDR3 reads CASSYRGGPNTEAFF. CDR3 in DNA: TGTGCCAGCAGTTACAGGGGAGGGCCGAACACTGAAGCTTTCTTT.

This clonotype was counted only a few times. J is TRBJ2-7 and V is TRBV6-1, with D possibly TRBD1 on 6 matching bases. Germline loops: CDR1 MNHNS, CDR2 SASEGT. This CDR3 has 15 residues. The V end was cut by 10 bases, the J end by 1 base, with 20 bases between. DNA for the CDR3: TGTGCCACTAGGAAAGCCCGGGACACTTCCTACGAGCAGTACTTC. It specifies CATRKARDTSYEQYF.

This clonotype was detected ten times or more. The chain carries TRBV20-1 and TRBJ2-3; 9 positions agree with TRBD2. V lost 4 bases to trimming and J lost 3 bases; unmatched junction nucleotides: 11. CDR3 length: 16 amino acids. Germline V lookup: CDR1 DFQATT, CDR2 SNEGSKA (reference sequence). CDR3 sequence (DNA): TGCAGTGCTACCGCGGGACTAGCAGCCGGGACAGATACGCAGTATTTT. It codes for CSATAGLAAGTDTQYF.

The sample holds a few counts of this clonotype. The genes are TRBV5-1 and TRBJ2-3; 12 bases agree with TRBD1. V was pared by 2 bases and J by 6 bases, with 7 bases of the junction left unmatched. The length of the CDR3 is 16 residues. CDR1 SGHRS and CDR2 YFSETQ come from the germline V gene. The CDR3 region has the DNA TGCGCCAGCAGCTTTGGTGGGACAGGGGGCGACGATACGCAGTATTTT. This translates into CASSFGGTGGDDTQYF.

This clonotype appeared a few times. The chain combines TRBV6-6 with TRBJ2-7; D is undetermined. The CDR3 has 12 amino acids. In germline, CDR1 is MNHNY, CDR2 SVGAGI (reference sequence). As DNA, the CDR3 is TGTGCTTCTTTCGGTCCGGGCTACGAGCAGTACTTC. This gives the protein CASFGPGYEQYF.

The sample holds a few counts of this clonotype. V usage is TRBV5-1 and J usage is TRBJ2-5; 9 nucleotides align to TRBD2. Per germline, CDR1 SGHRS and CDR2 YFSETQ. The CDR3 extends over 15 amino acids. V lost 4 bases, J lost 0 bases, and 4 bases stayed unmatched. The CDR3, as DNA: TGCGCCAGCAGCCCGACTAGCGGATACCAAGAGACCCAGTACTTC. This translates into CASSPTSGYQETQYF.

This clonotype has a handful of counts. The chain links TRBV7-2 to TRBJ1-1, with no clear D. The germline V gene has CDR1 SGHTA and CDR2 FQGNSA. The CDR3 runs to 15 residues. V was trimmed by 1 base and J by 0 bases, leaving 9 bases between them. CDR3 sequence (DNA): TGTGCCAGCAGCTTAGGGGGAGTTGTGAACACTGAAGCTTTCTTT. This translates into CASSLGGVVNTEAFF.